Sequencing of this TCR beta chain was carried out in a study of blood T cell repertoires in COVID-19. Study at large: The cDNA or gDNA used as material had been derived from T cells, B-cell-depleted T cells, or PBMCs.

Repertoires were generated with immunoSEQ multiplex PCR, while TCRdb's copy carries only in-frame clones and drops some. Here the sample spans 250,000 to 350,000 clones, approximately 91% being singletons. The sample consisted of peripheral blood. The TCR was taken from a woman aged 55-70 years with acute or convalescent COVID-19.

DNA of the CDR3: TGCGCCACCACCCGGACAGGGGGGTCAGAGGGCTACACCTTC. Its protein product is CATTRTGGSEGYTF. The chain links TRBV10-2 to TRBJ1-2; the match to TRBD1 covers 10 bases. The length of the CDR3 is 14 residues. J lost 8 bases, V lost 10 bases, and 13 bases had no gene match. Germline V gives CDR1 WSHSY, CDR2 SAAADI.